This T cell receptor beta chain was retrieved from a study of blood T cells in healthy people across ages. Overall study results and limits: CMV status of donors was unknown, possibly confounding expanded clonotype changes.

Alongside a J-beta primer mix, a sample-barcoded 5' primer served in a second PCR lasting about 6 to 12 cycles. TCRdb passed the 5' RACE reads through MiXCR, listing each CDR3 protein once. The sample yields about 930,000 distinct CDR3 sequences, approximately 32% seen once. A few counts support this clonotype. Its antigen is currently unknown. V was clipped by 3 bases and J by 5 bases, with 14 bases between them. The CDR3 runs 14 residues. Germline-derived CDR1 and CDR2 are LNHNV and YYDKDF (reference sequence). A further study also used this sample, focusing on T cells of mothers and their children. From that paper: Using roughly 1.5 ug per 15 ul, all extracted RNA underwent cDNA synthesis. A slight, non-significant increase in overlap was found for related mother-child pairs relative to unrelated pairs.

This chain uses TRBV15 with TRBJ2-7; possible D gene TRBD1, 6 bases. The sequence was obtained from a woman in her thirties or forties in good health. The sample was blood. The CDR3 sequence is CATSSGQSRDEQYF. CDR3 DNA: TGTGCCACCAGCAGTGGACAGTCAAGAGACGAGCAGTACTTC.